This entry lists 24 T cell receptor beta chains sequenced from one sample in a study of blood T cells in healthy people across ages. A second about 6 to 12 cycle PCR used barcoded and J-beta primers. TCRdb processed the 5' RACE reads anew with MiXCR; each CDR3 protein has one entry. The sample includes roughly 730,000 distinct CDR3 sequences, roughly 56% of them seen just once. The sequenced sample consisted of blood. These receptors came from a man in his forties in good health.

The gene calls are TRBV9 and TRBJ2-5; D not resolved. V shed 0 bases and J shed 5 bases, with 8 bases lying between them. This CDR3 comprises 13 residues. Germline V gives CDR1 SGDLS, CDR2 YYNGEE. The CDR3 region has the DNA TGTGCCAGCAGCGTAGGCCTTGGGGAGACCCAGTACTTC. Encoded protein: CASSVGLGETQYF.

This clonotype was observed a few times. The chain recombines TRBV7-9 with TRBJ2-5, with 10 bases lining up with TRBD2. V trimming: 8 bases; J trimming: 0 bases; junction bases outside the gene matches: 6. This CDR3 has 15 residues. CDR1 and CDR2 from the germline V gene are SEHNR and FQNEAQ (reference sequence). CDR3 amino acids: CASGRTSGYQETQYF. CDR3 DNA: TGTGCCAGCGGGCGGACTAGCGGCTACCAAGAGACCCAGTACTTC.

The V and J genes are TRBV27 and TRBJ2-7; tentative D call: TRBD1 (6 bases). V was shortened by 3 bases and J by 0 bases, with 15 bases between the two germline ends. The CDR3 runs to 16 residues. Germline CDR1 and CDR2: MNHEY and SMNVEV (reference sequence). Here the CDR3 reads CASSFPGTLLSYEQYF. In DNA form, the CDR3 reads TGTGCCAGCAGTTTCCCCGGGACATTGCTCTCCTACGAGCAGTACTTC.

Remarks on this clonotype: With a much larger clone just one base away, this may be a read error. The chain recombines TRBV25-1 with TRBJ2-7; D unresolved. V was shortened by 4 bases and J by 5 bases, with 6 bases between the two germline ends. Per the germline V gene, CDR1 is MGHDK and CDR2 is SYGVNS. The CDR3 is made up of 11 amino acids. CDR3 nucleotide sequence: TGTGCCAGCAGTGTGAAAGACGAGCAGTACTTC. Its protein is CASSVKDEQYF.

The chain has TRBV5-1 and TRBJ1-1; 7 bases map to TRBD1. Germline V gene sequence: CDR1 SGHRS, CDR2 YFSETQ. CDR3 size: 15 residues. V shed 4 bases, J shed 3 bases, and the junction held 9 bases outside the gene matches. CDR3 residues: CASSPSGQVDTEAFF. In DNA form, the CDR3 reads TGCGCCAGCAGCCCCTCTGGACAGGTTGACACTGAAGCTTTCTTT. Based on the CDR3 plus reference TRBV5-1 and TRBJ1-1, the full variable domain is KAGVTQTPRYLIKTRGQQVTLSCSPISGHRSVSWYQQTPGQGLQFLFEYFSETQRNKGNFPGRFSGRQFSNSRSEMNVSTLELGDSALYLCASSPSGQVDTEAFFGQGTRLTVV.

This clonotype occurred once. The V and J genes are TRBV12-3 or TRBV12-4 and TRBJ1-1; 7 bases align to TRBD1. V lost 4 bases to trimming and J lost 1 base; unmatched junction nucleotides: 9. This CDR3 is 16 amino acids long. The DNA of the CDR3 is TGTGCCAGCAGTTCCCCCCGGACAGGCGAGAACACTGAAGCTTTCTTT. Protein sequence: CASSSPRTGENTEAFF.

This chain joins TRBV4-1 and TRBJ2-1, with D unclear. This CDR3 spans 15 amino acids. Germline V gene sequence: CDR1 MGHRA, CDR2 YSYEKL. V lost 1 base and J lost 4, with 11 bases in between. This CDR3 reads CASSQARRLYNEQFF. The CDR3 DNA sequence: TGCGCCAGCAGCCAAGCACGACGGCTGTACAATGAGCAGTTCTTC.

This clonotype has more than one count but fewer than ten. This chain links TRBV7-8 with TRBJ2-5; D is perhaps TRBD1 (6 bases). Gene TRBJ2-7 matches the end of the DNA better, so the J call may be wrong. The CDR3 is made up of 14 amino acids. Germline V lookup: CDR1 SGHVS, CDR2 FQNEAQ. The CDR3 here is CASSLTQGIYEQYF. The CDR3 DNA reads TGTGCCAGCAGCTTAACCCAGGGGATCTACGAGCAGTACTTC.

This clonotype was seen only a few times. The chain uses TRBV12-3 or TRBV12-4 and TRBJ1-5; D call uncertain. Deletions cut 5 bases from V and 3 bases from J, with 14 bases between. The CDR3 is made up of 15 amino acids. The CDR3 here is CASSQSRVSNQPQHF. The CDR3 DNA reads TGTGCCAGCAGTCAATCGAGGGTTTCCAATCAGCCCCAGCATTTT.

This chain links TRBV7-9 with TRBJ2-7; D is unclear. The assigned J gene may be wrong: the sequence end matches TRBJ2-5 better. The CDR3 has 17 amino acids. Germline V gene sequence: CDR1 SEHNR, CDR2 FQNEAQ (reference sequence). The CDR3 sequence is CASSVLGTLTNTETQYF. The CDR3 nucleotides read TGTGCCAGCAGCGTCCTGGGTACACTCACAAATACGGAGACCCAGTACTTC.

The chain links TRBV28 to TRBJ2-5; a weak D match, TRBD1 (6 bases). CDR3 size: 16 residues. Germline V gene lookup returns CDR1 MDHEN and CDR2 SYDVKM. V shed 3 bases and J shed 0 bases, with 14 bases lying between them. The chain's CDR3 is CASSFYGDRNQETQYF. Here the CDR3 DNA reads TGTGCCAGCAGTTTTTACGGTGACAGGAACCAAGAGACCCAGTACTTC.

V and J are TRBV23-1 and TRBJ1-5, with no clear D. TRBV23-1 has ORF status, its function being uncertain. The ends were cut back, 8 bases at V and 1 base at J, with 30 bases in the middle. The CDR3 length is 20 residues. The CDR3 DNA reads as TGCGCCAGCTTTCCGAGCGAAATGACCGCAACCCTAAGGAGCAATCAGCCCCAGCATTTT. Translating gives CASFPSEMTATLRSNQPQHF.

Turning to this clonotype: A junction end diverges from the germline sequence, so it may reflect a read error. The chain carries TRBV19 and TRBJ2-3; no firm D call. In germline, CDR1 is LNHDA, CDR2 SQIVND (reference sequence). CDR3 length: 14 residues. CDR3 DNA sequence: TGTGCCAGTAGTATTTCCGGACCCACAGATACGCGGTATTTT. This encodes CASSISGPTDTRYF.

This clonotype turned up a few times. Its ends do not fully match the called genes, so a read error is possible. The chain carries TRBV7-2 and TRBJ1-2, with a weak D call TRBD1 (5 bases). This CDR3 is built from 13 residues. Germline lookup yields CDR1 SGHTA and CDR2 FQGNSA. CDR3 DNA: TGTGCCGGCAGGCCAGGGACCGCAAATGGCTACACCTTC. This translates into CAGRPGTANGYTF.

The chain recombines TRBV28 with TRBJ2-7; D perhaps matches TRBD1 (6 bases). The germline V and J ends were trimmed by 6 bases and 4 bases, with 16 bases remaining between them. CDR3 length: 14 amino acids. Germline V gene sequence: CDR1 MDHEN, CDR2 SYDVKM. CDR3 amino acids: CASSPPGQPYEQYF. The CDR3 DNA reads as TGTGCCAGCAGCCCCCCGGGACAACCATACGAGCAGTACTTC. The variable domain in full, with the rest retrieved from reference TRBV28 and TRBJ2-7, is DVKVTQSSRYLVKRTGEKVFLECVQDMDHENMFWYRQDPGLGLRLIYFSYDVKMKEKGDIPEGYSVSREKKERFSLILESASTNQTSMYLCASSPPGQPYEQYFGPGTRLTVT.

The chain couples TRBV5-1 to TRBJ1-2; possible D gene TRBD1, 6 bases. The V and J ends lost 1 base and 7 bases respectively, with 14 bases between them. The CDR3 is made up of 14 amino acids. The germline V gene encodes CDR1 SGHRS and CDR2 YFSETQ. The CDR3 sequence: CASSLSQGGSGYTF. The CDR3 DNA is TGCGCCAGCAGCTTGTCACAGGGAGGAAGTGGCTACACCTTC. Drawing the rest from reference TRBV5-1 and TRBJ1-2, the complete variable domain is KAGVTQTPRYLIKTRGQQVTLSCSPISGHRSVSWYQQTPGQGLQFLFEYFSETQRNKGNFPGRFSGRQFSNSRSEMNVSTLELGDSALYLCASSLSQGGSGYTFGSGTRLTVV.

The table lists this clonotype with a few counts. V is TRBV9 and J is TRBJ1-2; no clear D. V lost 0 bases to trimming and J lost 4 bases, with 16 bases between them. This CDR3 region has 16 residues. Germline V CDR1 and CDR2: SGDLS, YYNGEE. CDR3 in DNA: TGTGCCAGCAGCGTAGCCGAATCCGTGAACGGCTATGGCTACACCTTC. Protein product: CASSVAESVNGYGYTF.

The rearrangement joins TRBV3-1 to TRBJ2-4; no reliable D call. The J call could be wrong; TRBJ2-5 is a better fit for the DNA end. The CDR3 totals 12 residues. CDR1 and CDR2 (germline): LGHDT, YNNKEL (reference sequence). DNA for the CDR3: TGTGCCAGCAGCGGGGTAAGGGAGACCCAGTACTTC. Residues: CASSGVRETQYF.

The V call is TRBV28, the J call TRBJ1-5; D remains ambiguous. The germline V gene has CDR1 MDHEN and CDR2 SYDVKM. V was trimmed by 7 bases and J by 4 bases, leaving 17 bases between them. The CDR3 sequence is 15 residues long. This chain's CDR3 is CASTPQEVGNQPQHF. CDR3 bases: TGTGCCAGCACCCCTCAGGAGGTCGGGAATCAGCCCCAGCATTTT. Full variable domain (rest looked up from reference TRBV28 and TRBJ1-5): DVKVTQSSRYLVKRTGEKVFLECVQDMDHENMFWYRQDPGLGLRLIYFSYDVKMKEKGDIPEGYSVSREKKERFSLILESASTNQTSMYLCASTPQEVGNQPQHFGDGTRLSIL.

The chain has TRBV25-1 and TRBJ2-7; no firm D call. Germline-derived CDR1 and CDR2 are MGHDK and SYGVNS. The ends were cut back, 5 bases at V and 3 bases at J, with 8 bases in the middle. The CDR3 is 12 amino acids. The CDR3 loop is CASSSFIYEQYF. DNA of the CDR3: TGTGCCAGCAGTTCCTTTATCTACGAGCAGTACTTC.

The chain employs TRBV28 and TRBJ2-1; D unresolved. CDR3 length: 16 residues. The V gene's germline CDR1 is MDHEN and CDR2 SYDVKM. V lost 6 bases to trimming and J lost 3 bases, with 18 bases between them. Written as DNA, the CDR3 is TGTGCCAGCAGCCCAAATGCCGCGGTTTTCTACAATGAGCAGTTCTTC. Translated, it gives CASSPNAAVFYNEQFF.

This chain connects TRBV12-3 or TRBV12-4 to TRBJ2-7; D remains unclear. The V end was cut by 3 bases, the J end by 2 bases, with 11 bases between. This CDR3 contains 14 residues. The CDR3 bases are TGTGCCAGCAGTTTCACGCCGGCTGCCTACGAGCAGTACTTC. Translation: CASSFTPAAYEQYF.

This chain's CDR3 is CASSLASGLITDTQYF. The CDR3, as DNA: TGTGCCAGCAGCCTAGCCTCGGGACTAATCACAGATACGCAGTATTTT. The chain recombines TRBV9 with TRBJ2-3; 7 bases line up with TRBD2. Germline V gene data show CDR1 as SGDLS and CDR2 as YYNGEE. CDR3 size: 16 residues. V gave up 4 bases and J gave up 2 bases; unmatched junction bases: 10.

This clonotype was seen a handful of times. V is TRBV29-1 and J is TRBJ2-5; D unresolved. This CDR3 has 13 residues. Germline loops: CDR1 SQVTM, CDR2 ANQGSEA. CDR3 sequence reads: CSAQRNAAETQYF. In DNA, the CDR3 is TGCAGTGCTCAGAGAAATGCCGCAGAGACCCAGTACTTC.